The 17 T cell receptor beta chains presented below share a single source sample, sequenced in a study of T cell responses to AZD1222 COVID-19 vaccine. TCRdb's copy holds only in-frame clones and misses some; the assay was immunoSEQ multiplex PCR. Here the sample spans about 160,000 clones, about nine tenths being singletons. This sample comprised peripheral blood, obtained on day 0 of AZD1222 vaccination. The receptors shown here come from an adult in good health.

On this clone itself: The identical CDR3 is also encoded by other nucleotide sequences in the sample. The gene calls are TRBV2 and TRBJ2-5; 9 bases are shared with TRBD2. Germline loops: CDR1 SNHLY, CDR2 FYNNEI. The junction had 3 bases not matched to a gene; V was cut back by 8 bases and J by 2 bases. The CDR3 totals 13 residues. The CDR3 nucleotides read TGTGCCAGCCGGCGGGGGGGGCAAGAGACCCAGTACTTC. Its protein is CASRRGGQETQYF.

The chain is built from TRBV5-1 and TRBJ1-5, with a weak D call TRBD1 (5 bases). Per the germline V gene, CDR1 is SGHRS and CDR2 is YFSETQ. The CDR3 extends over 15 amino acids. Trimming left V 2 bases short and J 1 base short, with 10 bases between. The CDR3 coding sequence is TGCGCCAGCAGCTTTGGGGGAGAAAGCAATCAGCCCCAGCATTTT. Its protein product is CASSFGGESNQPQHF.

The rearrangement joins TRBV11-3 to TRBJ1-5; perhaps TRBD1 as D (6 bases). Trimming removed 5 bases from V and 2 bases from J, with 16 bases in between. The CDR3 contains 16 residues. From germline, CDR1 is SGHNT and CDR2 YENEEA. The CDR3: CASSTGSVGGNQPQHF. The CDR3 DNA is TGTGCCAGCAGCACAGGGTCAGTCGGTGGCAATCAGCCCCAGCATTTT.

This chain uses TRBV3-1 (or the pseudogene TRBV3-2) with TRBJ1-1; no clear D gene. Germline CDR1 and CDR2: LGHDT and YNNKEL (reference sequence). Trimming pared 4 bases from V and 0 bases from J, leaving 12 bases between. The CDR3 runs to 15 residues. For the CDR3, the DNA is TGTGCCAGCAGCCTCCAGACACCTATGAACACTGAAGCTTTCTTT. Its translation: CASSLQTPMNTEAFF.

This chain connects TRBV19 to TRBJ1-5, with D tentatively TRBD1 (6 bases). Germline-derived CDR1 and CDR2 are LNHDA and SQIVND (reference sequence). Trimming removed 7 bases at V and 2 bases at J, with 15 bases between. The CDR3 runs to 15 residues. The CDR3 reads CASKRDTAGNQPQHF. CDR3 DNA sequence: TGTGCCAGTAAAAGGGACACTGCGGGCAATCAGCCCCAGCATTTT.

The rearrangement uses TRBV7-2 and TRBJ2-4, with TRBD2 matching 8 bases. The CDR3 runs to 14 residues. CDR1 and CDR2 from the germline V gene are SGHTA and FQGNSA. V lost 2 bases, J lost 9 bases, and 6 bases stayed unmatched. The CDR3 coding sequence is TGTGCCAGCAGCTTAAATAAGCGGGAGAGCATTCAGTACTTC. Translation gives CASSLNKRESIQYF. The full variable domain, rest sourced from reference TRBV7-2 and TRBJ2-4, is GAGVSQSPSNKVTEKGKDVELRCDPISGHTALYWYRQSLGQGLEFLIYFQGNSAPDKSGLPSDRFSAERTGGSVSTLTIQRTQQEDSAVYLCASSLNKRESIQYFGAGTRLSVL.

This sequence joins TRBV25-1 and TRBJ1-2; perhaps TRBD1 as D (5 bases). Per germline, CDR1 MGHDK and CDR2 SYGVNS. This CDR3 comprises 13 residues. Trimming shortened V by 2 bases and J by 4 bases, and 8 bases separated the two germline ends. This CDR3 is CASSETGTYGYTF. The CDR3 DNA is TGTGCCAGCAGTGAAACGGGGACCTATGGCTACACCTTC.

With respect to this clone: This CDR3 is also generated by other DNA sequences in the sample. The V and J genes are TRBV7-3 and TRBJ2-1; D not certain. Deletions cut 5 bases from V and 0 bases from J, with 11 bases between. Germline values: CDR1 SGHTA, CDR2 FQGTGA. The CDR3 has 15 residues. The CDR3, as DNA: TGTGCCAGCAGCCTCGTGGGTAGCTCCTACAATGAGCAGTTCTTC. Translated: CASSLVGSSYNEQFF.

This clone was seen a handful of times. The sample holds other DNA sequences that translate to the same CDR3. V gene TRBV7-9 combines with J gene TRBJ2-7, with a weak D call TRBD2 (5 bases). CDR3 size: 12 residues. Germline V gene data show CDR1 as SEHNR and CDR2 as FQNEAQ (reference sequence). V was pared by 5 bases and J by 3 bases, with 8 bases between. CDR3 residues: CASSTGVYEQYF. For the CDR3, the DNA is TGTGCCAGCAGCACCGGGGTCTACGAGCAGTACTTC.

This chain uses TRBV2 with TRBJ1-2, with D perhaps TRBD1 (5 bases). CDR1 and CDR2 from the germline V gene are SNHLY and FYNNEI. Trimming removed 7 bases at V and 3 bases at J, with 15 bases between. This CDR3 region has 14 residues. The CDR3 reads CASNLRATDYGYTF. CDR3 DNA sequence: TGTGCCAGCAATCTCAGGGCAACCGACTATGGCTACACCTTC. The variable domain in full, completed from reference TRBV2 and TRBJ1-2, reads EPEVTQTPSHQVTQMGQEVILRCVPISNHLYFYWYRQILGQKVEFLVSFYNNEISEKSEIFDDQFSVERPDGSNFTLKIRSTKLEDSAMYFCASNLRATDYGYTFGSGTRLTVV.

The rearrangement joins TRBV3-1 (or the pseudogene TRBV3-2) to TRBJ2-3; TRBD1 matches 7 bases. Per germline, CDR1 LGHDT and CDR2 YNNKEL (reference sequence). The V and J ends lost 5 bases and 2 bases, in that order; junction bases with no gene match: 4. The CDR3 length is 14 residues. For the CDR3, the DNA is TGTGCCAGCAGCGACAGGGTTGACACAGATACGCAGTATTTT. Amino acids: CASSDRVDTDTQYF.

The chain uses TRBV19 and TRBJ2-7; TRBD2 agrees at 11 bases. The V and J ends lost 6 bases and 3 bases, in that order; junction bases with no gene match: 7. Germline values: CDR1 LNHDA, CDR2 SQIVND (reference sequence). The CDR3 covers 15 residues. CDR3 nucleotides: TGTGCCAGTAGCTCGACTAGCGGGAACTTCTACGAGCAGTACTTC. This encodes CASSSTSGNFYEQYF. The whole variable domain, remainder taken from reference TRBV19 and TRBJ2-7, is DGGITQSPKYLFRKEGQNVTLSCEQNLNHDAMYWYRQDPGQGLRLIYYSQIVNDFQKGDIAEGYSVSREKKESFPLTVTSAQKNPTAFYLCASSSTSGNFYEQYFGPGTRLTVT.

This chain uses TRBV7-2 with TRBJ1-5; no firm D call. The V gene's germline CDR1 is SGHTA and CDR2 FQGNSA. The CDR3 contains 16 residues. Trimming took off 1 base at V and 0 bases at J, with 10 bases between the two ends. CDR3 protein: CASSLGGRYSNQPQHF. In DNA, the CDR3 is TGTGCCAGCAGCTTAGGTGGGAGATATAGCAATCAGCCCCAGCATTTT.

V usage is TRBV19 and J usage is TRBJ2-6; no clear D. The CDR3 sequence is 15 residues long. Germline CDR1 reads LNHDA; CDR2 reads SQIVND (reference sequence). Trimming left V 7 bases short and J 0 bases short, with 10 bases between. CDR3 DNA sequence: TGTGCCAGTAATCCCACCCCCTCTGGGGCCAACGTCCTGACTTTC. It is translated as CASNPTPSGANVLTF.

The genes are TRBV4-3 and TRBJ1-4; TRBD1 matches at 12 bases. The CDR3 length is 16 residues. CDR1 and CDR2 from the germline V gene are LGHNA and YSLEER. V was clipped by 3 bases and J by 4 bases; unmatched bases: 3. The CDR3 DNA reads TGCGCCAGCAGCCACGGGACAGGGGGCTTTAATGAAAAACTGTTTTTT. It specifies CASSHGTGGFNEKLFF.

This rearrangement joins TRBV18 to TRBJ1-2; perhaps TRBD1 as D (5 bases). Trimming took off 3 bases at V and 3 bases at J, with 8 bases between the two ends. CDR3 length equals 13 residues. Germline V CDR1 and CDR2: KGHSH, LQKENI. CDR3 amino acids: CASSPRGDYGYTF. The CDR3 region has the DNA TGTGCCAGCTCACCTCGGGGGGACTATGGCTACACCTTC.

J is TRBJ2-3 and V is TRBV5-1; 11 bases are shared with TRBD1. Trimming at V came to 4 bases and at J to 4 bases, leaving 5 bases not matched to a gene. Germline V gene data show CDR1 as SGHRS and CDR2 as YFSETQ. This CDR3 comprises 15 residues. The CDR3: CASSMGQGGADTQYF. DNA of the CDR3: TGCGCCAGCAGCATGGGACAGGGGGGAGCAGATACGCAGTATTTT.